This is a list of T cell receptor beta chains from one sample in a study of shared clonotypes between healthy human individuals. Produced via immunoSEQ multiplex PCR; TCRdb's table is partial and in-frame only. The table lists about 580,000 clones, more than 95% of them singletons. Material for sequencing was naive CD8+ T cells sorted from blood. The receptors were sampled from a man aged 25-40 years in good health. Both conserved end residues are part of each CDR3. The D gene is left open where the match is weak. Only some rows state a clone size, as once, few, many or a class for expanded clones.

J,V,size,D,CDR3,DNA
TRBJ2-5,TRBV7-9,-,-,CASSPTPRQETQYF,TGTGCCAGCAGCCCTACGCCCCGCCAAGAGACCCAGTACTTC
TRBJ1-2,TRBV6-1,-,-,CASSEYEGHGYTF,TGTGCCAGCAGTGAATACGAGGGCCACGGCTACACCTTC
TRBJ1-1,TRBV9,-,-,CASSAGWGADTEAFF,TGTGCCAGCAGCGCTGGGTGGGGGGCGGACACTGAAGCTTTCTTT
TRBJ1-1,TRBV7-9,-,-,CASSLLENTEAFF,TGTGCCAGCAGCTTGCTTGAGAACACTGAAGCTTTCTTT
TRBJ2-7,TRBV7-2,-,TRBD1,CASSLGQGFGEQYF,TGTGCCAGCAGCTTGGGACAGGGGTTTGGCGAGCAGTACTTC
TRBJ2-1,TRBV15,-,TRBD2,CATSRGLADSYNEQFF,TGTGCCACCAGCAGAGGACTAGCGGACTCCTACAATGAGCAGTTCTTC
TRBJ1-4,TRBV25-1,-,TRBD1,CASSESDRVYVTNEKLFF,TGTGCCAGCAGTGAATCCGACAGGGTTTACGTCACTAATGAAAAACTGTTTTTT
TRBJ1-3,TRBV29-1,-,-,CSVEGLGSGSGNTIYF,TGCAGCGTTGAAGGGTTGGGGTCGGGGTCTGGAAACACCATATATTTT
TRBJ2-1,TRBV27,-,TRBD1,CASSSEFWGGQGPEFEQFF,TGTGCCAGCAGTTCCGAGTTTTGGGGAGGACAGGGCCCTGAGTTTGAGCAGTTCTTC
TRBJ2-7,TRBV9,-,-,CASSVDGAEGEQYF,TGTGCCAGCAGCGTAGACGGGGCGGAAGGGGAGCAGTACTTC
TRBJ1-4,TRBV28,-,-,CASRKGLLGVTNEKLFF,TGTGCCAGCAGAAAGGGACTGCTCGGGGTAACTAATGAAAAACTGTTTTTT
TRBJ2-3,TRBV5-5,-,-,CASSPGSSGTDTQYF,TGTGCCAGCAGCCCGGGAAGTAGCGGTACAGATACGCAGTATTTT
TRBJ1-1,TRBV5-1,-,-,CASSSLGGSTEAFF,TGCGCCAGCAGCTCACTCGGAGGTAGCACTGAAGCTTTCTTT
TRBJ2-7,TRBV30,-,TRBD1,CAWSGGTGDEQYF,TGTGCCTGGAGTGGAGGGACAGGGGACGAGCAGTACTTC
TRBJ1-1,TRBV10-3,-,TRBD1,CASGGPPLDTEAFF,TGTGCGTCAGGGGGTCCCCCCCTGGATACTGAAGCTTTCTTT
TRBJ1-1,TRBV6-5,-,-,CASSYSGKNTEAFF,TGTGCCAGCAGTTACTCAGGGAAGAACACTGAAGCTTTCTTT
TRBJ1-1,TRBV4-1,-,TRBD1,CASSQEGQGALNTEAFF,TGCGCCAGCAGCCAAGAGGGACAGGGGGCGTTGAACACTGAAGCTTTCTTT
TRBJ2-7,TRBV29-1,-,TRBD1,CSVEDTGDSSYEQYF,TGCAGCGTTGAAGATACAGGGGATAGCTCCTACGAGCAGTACTTC
TRBJ1-1,TRBV18,-,-,CASSPPGVAGAFF,TGTGCCAGCTCACCACCGGGCGTTGCCGGAGCTTTCTTT
TRBJ1-4,TRBV4-1,-,-,CASSRFNEKLFF,TGCGCCAGCAGCCGGTTTAATGAAAAACTGTTTTTT
TRBJ2-7,TRBV4-1,-,-,CASSQGGYEQYF,TGCGCCAGCAGCCAAGGAGGGTACGAGCAGTACTTC
TRBJ2-1,TRBV7-2,once,-,CASSHLAVGDSEQFF,TGTGCCAGCAGCCATTTAGCGGTGGGAGATAGTGAGCAGTTCTTC
TRBJ2-1,TRBV11-3,-,-,CASSGSLNNEQFF,TGTGCCAGCAGCGGTAGTTTAAACAATGAGCAGTTCTTC
TRBJ1-2,TRBV29-1,-,TRBD1,CSVPRRTGLNYGYTF,TGCAGCGTTCCACGACGGACAGGCCTTAACTATGGCTACACCTTC
TRBJ2-7,TRBV13,-,TRBD2,CASRFVTSEYEQYF,TGTGCCAGCAGGTTCGTGACTAGCGAATACGAGCAGTACTTC
TRBJ2-3,TRBV4-2,-,-,CASSQDGNTITDTQYF,TGTGCCAGCAGCCAAGACGGGAACACTATCACAGATACGCAGTATTTT
TRBJ2-1,TRBV5-6,once,-,CASSFLGASYNEQFF,TGTGCCAGCAGCTTCCTAGGTGCATCCTACAATGAGCAGTTCTTC
TRBJ2-1,TRBV11-2,-,-,CASSRQDEQFF,TGTGCCAGCAGCAGACAGGATGAGCAGTTCTTC
TRBJ2-5,TRBV27,-,TRBD2,CASSYASGSRETQYF,TGTGCCAGCAGTTATGCTAGCGGGAGTAGGGAGACCCAGTACTTC
TRBJ2-2,TRBV6-6,-,-,CASVDWNTGELFF,TGTGCCAGCGTAGACTGGAACACCGGGGAGCTGTTTTTT
TRBJ2-7,TRBV5-8,once,-,CASSAYPKGDYEQYF,TGTGCCAGCAGCGCCTATCCCAAGGGGGACTACGAGCAGTACTTC
TRBJ1-2,TRBV19,-,TRBD1,CASSLRQGGGYTF,TGTGCCAGTAGTCTACGACAGGGGGGAGGCTACACCTTC
TRBJ2-3,TRBV21-1,-,-,CASSKRTDRTDTQYF,TGTGCCAGCAGCAAACGGACTGACCGCACAGATACGCAGTATTTT
TRBJ2-1,TRBV6-4,-,-,CASSDSNDNEQFF,TGTGCCAGCAGTGACTCGAATGACAATGAGCAGTTCTTC
TRBJ1-1,TRBV4-1,-,-,CASSQEFGTVNTEAFF,TGCGCCAGCAGCCAAGAATTTGGGACCGTGAACACTGAAGCTTTCTTT